This T cell receptor beta chain was recorded in a study of T cell changes during pregnancy in multiple sclerosis. The data were produced by immunoSEQ multiplex PCR, yet TCRdb's version contains in-frame clones alone and is incomplete. In the table there are about 46,000 clones, about 91% of which are singletons. This CDR3 has 14 amino acids. Trimming removed 5 bases from V and 4 bases from J, with 15 bases in between. The germline gives CDR1 SGHAT, CDR2 FQNNGV. Sequenced material: CD8+ T cells from peripheral blood mononuclear cells, taken after pregnancy. The chain recombines TRBV11-2 with TRBJ2-7, with D possibly TRBD1 on 5 matching bases. This receptor was identified in a female donor with multiple sclerosis, enrolled in a pregnancy study. In DNA, the CDR3 is TGTGCCAGCAGCCCAACTGACAGAAAATACGAGCAGTACTTC. Protein product: CASSPTDRKYEQYF.